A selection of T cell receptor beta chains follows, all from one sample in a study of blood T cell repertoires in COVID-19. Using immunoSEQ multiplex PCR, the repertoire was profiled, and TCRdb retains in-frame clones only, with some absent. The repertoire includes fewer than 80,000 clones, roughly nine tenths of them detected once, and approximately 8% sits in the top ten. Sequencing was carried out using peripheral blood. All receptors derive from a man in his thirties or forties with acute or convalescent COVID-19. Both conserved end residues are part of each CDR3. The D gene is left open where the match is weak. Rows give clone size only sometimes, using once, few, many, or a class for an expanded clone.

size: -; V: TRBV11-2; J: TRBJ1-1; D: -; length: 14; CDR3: CASSLTTANTEAFF; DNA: TGTGCCAGCAGCTTAACCACAGCGAACACTGAAGCTTTCTTT
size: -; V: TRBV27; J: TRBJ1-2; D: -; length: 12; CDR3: CASRARGNGYTF; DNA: TGTGCCAGCAGGGCCAGGGGCAATGGCTACACCTTC
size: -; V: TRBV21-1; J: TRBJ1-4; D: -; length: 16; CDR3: CASSTAPGHREEKLFF; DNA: TGTGCCAGCAGCACCGCGCCCGGGCACAGGGAGGAAAAACTGTTTTTT
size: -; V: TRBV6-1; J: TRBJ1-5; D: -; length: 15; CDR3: CASSDRSPSNQPQHF; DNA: TGTGCCAGCAGTGACAGATCACCTAGCAATCAGCCCCAGCATTTT
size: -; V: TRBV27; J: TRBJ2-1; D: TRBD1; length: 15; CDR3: CASRDRDRGGDEQFF; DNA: TGTGCCAGCAGGGACCGGGACAGGGGGGGGGATGAGCAGTTCTTC
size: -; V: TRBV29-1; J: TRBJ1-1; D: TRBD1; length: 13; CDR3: CSVADREGTEAFF; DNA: TGCAGCGTAGCTGACAGGGAAGGCACTGAAGCTTTCTTT
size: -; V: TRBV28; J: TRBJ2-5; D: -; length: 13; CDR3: CASGRGYQETQYF; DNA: TGTGCCTCAGGGCGGGGCTACCAAGAGACCCAGTACTTC
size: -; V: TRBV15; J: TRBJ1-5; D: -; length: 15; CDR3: CATSGGGGENQPQHF; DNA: TGTGCCACCAGCGGAGGAGGGGGTGAGAATCAGCCCCAGCATTTT
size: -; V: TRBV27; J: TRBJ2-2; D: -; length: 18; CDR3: CASSPEPSSKGDTGELFF; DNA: TGTGCCAGCAGCCCTGAACCGTCGAGTAAGGGGGACACCGGGGAGCTGTTTTTT
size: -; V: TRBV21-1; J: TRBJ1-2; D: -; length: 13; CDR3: CASEGREDYGYTF; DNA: TGTGCCAGCGAGGGTAGGGAGGACTATGGCTACACCTTC
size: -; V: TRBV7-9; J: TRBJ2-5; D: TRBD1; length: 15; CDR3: CASSLGDRDQETQYF; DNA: TGTGCCAGCAGCTTAGGTGACAGGGACCAAGAGACCCAGTACTTC
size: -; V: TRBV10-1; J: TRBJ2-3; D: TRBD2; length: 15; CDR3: CASSESRGGKDTQYF; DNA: TGCGCCAGCAGTGAGTCGCGGGGGGGAAAAGATACGCAGTATTTT
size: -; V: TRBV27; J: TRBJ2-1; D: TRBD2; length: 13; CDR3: CASSPGLEVEQFF; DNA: TGTGCCAGCAGCCCCGGACTAGAAGTTGAGCAGTTCTTC
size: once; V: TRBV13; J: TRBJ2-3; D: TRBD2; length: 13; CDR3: CASSGREGDTQYF; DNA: TGTGCCAGCAGCGGGAGGGAGGGAGATACGCAGTATTTT
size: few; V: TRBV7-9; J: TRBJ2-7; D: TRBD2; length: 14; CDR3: CASSSSGAPYEQYF; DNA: TGTGCCAGCAGCTCTAGCGGAGCTCCCTACGAGCAGTACTTC
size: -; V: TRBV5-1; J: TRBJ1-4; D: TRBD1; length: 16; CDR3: CASSLVGQQADEKLFF; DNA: TGCGCCAGCAGCTTGGTGGGACAGCAGGCAGATGAAAAACTGTTTTTT
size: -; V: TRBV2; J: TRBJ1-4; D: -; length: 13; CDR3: CASRRDTNEKLFF; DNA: TGTGCCAGCAGGCGGGACACTAATGAAAAACTGTTTTTT
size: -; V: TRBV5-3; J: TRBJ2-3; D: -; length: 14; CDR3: CARSSQGFADTQYF; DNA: TGTGCCAGAAGCTCGCAGGGTTTCGCAGATACGCAGTATTTT
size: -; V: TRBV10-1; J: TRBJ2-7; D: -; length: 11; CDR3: CASSERGKQYF; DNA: TGCGCCAGCAGTGAGCGGGGTAAGCAGTACTTC
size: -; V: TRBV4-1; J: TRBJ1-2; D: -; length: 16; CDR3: CASSQGFGTGGYGYTF; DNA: TGCGCCAGCAGCCAAGGGTTCGGGACGGGGGGCTATGGCTACACCTTC
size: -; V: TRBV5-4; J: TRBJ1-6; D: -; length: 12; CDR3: CASSFWRSPLHF; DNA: TGTGCCAGCAGCTTTTGGAGATCACCCCTCCACTTT
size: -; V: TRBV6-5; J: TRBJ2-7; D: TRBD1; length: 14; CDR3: CASRGTGSSYEQYF; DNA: TGTGCCAGCAGGGGGACAGGGAGCTCCTACGAGCAGTACTTC
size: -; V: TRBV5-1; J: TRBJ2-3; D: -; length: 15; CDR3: CASSSAEGARDTQYF; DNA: TGCGCCAGCAGCTCGGCGGAGGGGGCAAGAGATACGCAGTATTTT
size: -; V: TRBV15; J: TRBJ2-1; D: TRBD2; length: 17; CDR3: CATSSRLRESLYNEQFF; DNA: TGTGCCACCAGCAGCCGGCTGCGGGAGAGCCTTTACAATGAGCAGTTCTTC
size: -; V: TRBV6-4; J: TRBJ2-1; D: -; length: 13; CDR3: CASSPTGYNEQFF; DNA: TGTGCCAGCAGTCCTACAGGGTATAATGAGCAGTTCTTC
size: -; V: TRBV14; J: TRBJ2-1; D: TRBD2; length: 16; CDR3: CASSQKSGSPYNEQFF; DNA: TGTGCCAGCAGCCAAAAAAGCGGGAGCCCCTACAATGAGCAGTTCTTC
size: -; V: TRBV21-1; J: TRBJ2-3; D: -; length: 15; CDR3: CASSKEDRGTDTQYF; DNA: TGTGCCAGCAGCAAAGAGGACAGGGGTACAGATACGCAGTATTTT
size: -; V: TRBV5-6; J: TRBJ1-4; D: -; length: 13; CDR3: CASSFRTNEKLFF; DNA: TGTGCCAGCAGCTTCAGAACTAATGAAAAACTGTTTTTT
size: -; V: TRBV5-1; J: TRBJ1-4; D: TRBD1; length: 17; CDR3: CASSRQGGRATNEKLFF; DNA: TGCGCCAGCAGTCGTCAGGGGGGTAGGGCAACTAATGAAAAACTGTTTTTT
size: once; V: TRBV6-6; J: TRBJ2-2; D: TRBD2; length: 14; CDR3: CASRTSADTGELFF; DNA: TGTGCCAGCAGGACTAGCGCTGACACCGGGGAGCTGTTTTTT
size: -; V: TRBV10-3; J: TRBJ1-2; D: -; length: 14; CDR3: CAISDESRIYGYTF; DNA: TGTGCCATCAGTGATGAGTCTAGAATCTATGGCTACACCTTC
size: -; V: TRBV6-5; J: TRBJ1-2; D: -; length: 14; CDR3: CASRTSRGHYGYTF; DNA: TGTGCCAGCAGAACCTCCCGGGGTCACTATGGCTACACCTTC
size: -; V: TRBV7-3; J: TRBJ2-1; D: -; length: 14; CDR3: CASSLTRDKNEQFF; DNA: TGTGCCAGCAGCTTAACGAGGGACAAGAATGAGCAGTTCTTC
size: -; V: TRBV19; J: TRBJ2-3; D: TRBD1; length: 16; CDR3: CASSILAQGQGDTQYF; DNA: TGTGCCAGTAGTATTCTGGCACAGGGGCAGGGTGATACGCAGTATTTT
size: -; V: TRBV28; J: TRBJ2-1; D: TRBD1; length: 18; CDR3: CASSFIRPGQGYYNEQFF; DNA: TGTGCCAGCAGTTTTATTCGACCGGGACAGGGGTACTACAATGAGCAGTTCTTC
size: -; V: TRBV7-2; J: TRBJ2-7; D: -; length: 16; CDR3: CASSLGGGSNSYEQYF; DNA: TGTGCCAGCAGCTTAGGTGGCGGTTCCAACTCCTACGAGCAGTACTTC
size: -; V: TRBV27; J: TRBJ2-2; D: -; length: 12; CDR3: CASTDYTGELFF; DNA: TGTGCCAGCACTGACTACACCGGGGAGCTGTTTTTT
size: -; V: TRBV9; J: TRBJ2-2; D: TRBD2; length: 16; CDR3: CASSVVGGSGTGELFF; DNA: TGTGCCAGCAGCGTAGTGGGCGGGAGCGGCACCGGGGAGCTGTTTTTT
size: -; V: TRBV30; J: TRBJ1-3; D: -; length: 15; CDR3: CAWSPRRGTGNTIYF; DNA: TGTGCCTGGAGTCCTAGAAGGGGGACTGGAAACACCATATATTTT
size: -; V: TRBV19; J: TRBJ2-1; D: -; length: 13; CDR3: CASTPSLYNEQFF; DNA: TGTGCCAGTACCCCCTCCCTCTACAATGAGCAGTTCTTC
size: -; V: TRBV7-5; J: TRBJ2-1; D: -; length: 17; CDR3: CARSYFPGPTSNNEQFF; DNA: TGTGCCAGAAGTTACTTTCCAGGTCCCACTTCCAACAATGAGCAGTTCTTC
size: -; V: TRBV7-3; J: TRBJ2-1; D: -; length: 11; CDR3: CASRSYNEQFF; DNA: TGTGCCAGCCGCTCCTACAATGAGCAGTTCTTC
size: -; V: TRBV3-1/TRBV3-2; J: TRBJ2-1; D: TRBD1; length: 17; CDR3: CASSQAGTGFKGNEQFF; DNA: TGTGCCAGCAGCCAAGCCGGGACAGGGTTTAAGGGCAATGAGCAGTTCTTC
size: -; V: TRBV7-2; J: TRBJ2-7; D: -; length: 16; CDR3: CASSLGYRAGSYEQYF; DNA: TGTGCCAGCAGCTTAGGATACAGGGCCGGTTCCTACGAGCAGTACTTC
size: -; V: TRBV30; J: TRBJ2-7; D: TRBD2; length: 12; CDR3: CAWRGRALEQYF; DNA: TGTGCCTGGAGGGGGAGGGCCCTCGAGCAGTACTTC
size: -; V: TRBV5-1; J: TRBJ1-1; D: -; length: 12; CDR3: CASAAAGAEAFF; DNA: TGCGCCAGCGCCGCCGCGGGGGCTGAAGCTTTCTTT
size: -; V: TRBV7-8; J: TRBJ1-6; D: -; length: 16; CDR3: CASSSWGDENNSPLHF; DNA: TGTGCCAGCAGCTCCTGGGGGGACGAAAATAATTCACCCCTCCACTTT
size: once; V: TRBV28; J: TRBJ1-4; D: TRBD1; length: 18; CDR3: CASSLLGVEQGAREKLFF; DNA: TGTGCCAGCAGTTTACTGGGGGTGGAACAGGGGGCGCGGGAAAAACTGTTTTTT
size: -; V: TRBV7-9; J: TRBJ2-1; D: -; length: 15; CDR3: CASSLDNRGYNEQFF; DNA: TGTGCCAGCAGCTTAGACAACCGGGGCTACAATGAGCAGTTCTTC
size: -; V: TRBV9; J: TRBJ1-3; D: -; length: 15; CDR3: CASSPTGTSGNTIYF; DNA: TGTGCCAGCAGCCCGACAGGAACCTCTGGAAACACCATATATTTT